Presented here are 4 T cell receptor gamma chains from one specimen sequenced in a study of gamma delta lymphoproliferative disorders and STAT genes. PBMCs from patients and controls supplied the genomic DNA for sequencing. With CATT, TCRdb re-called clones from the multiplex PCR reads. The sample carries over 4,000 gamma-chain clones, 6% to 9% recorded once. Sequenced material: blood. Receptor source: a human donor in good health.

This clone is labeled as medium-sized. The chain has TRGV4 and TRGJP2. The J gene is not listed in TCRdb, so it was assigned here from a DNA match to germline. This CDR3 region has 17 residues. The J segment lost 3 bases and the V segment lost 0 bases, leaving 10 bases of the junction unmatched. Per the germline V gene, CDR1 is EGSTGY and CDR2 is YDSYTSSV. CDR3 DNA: TGTGCCACCTGGGATGGGCGGAGTCGGCGTAGTGATTGGATCAAGACGTTT. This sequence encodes CATWDGRSRRSDWIKTF.

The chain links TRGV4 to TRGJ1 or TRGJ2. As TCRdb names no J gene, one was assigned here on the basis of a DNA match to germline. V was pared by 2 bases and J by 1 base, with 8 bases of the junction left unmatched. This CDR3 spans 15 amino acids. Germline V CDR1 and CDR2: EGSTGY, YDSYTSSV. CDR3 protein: CATWDDLFNYYKKLF. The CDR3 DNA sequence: TGTGCCACCTGGGATGACCTATTCAATTATTATAAGAAACTCTTT.

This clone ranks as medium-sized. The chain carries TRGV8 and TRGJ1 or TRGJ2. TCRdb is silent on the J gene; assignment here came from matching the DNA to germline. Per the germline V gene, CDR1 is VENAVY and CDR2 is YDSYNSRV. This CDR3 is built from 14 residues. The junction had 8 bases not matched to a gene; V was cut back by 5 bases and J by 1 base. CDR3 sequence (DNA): TGTGCCACCTGGGGCTCTCCTAATTATTATAAGAAACTCTTT. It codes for CATWGSPNYYKKLF.

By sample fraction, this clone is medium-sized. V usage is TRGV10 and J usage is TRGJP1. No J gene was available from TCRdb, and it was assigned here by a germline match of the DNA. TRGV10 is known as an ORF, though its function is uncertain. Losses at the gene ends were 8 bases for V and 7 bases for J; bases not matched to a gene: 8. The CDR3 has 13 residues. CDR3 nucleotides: TGTGCTGCGTGGGATTCAGGTGGTTGGTTCAAGATATTT. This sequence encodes CAAWDSGGWFKIF.